This paragraph covers one T cell receptor beta chain sequence. Its target is not known. TCRdb re-derived calls from the multiplex PCR reads in MiXCR, one entry per CDR3 protein. The sample shows 170,000 or so distinct CDR3 sequences, 33% of them seen only once. Trimming removed 5 bases from V and 4 bases from J, with 18 bases in between. The germline V gene encodes CDR1 MNHEY and CDR2 SVGEGT. This CDR3 comprises 16 residues. The source of the sample is a study of breast tumors, draining lymph nodes, adjacent tissues. The study, taken as a whole, reports: Data fit most tumor T cells coming from lymph node, expanding in tumor. Luminal-like breast cancer showed significantly higher tumor–nontumor repertoire similarity than basal-like. Tumor repertoires ranked between lymph nodes and nontumor tissue in diversity, with V and J gene preferences. Tumor T cell lymph node origin was a supported hypothesis, not proven.

Samples came from axillary lymph nodes draining the breast cancer. Sequencing was carried out using axillary lymph node tissue. The chain is built from TRBV6-2 or TRBV6-3 and TRBJ2-1, with D tentatively TRBD1 or TRBD2 (6 bases each). The sequence came from a female donor with breast cancer. Some clones in this sample may be carry-over from other donors' samples. The CDR3 region has the DNA TGTGCCAGCAGTCACGCGGGACAACCGGGGTACAATGAGCAGTTCTTC. This translates into CASSHAGQPGYNEQFF.